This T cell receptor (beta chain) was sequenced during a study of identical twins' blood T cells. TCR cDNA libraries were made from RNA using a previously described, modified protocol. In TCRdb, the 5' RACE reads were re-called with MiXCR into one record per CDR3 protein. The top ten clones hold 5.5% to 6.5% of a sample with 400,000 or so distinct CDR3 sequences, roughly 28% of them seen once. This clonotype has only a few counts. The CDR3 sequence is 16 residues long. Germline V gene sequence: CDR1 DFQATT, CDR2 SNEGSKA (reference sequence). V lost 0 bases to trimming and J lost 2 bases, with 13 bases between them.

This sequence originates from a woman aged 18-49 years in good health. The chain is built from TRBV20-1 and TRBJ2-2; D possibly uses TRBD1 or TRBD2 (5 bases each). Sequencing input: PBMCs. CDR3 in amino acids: CSARDLGRGNTGELFF. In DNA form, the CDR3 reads TGCAGTGCTAGAGATTTGGGACGGGGCAACACCGGGGAGCTGTTTTTT.